This TCR beta chain appears in the sequencing data of a study of blood T cell repertoires in COVID-19. Overall study context: Samples came from the United States, Italy and Spain, spanning acute and convalescent COVID-19. T cells, B-cell-depleted T cells, or PBMCs supplied cDNA or gDNA.

Everyone who took part was about 18 to 89 years old, and they came from over 20 US areas. Cohort 3 donors counted as recovered after two negative PCRs, clearance, or resolved symptoms. TCRdb's table, derived via immunoSEQ multiplex PCR, lists solely in-frame clones and lacks some. The repertoire includes around 450,000 clones, about nine tenths of them detected once, and 0.65% to 0.9% sits in the top ten. CDR1 is SNHLY, CDR2 FYNNEI, per germline. J was trimmed by 7 bases and V by 6 bases; bases with no gene match: 13. The CDR3 has 15 amino acids. The clonotype was recovered from a woman younger than 30 who had recovered from COVID-19. The sample taken for sequencing was PBMCs or T cells enriched from blood (not recorded which). The chain couples TRBV2 to TRBJ1-2, with 8 bases that match TRBD1. The CDR3 loop reads CASRAGDRGSSGYTF. In DNA, the CDR3 is TGTGCCAGCAGGGCTGGAGACAGGGGCTCTTCTGGCTACACCTTC.